Sequencing of this TCR beta chain was carried out in a study of chemoradiotherapy in HPV16-positive cancers. Note on this clone: Its cognate antigen is unknown.

V lost 6 bases, J lost 4 bases, and 7 bases stayed unmatched. The CDR3 spans 15 residues. Germline V gene data show CDR1 as SGHAT and CDR2 as FQNNGV. Study-wide results and limits: During treatment, candidate HPV-specific clones and E7-related motifs expanded in tumor.

Method: immunoSEQ multiplex PCR; TCRdb's copy keeps in-frame clones and lacks some. This sample has 15,000 or so clones, with approximately 90% found just once. The chain employs TRBV11-2 and TRBJ2-1, with 9 bases lining up with TRBD2. This receptor was identified in a human donor with HPV-associated anogenital cancer. The source was blood, collected from a patient who underwent chemoradiotherapy. CDR3 in DNA: TGTGCCAGCAGACCCCTAGCGGGGCTATACAATGAGCAGTTCTTC. Its translation: CASRPLAGLYNEQFF.